The present T cell receptor beta chain was sequenced within a study of T cells after yellow fever vaccination. Study summary: Preparation of fractions with low cell numbers was performed using SMART-Seq v4 Ultra Low Input.

A universal primer site and UMIs were added as TCR cDNA was made by 5'RACE template switching. A single record per CDR3 protein comes from TCRdb applying MiXCR to the 5' RACE reads. The data hold 180,000 or so distinct CDR3 sequences, with approximately 10% observed a single time. In its sample, this clonotype was seen a few times. V lost 6 bases to trimming and J lost 10 bases, with 19 bases between them. The CDR3 is made up of 13 amino acids. CDR1 and CDR2 (germline): DFQATT, SNEGSKA (reference sequence). The chain employs TRBV20-1 and TRBJ2-1; D gene unclear. Sequencing was performed on CD8+ T cells sorted from PBMCs, taken 15 days after the yellow fever booster vaccination. This TCR came from a man aged 18-30 years who received the YFV17D yellow fever vaccine. The chain's CDR3 is CSASVGPAVEQFF. CDR3 DNA sequence: TGCAGTGCCTCGGTGGGCCCGGCAGTCGAGCAGTTCTTC.